One sample yielded the 24 T cell receptor beta chains listed below, sequenced in a study of post-analysis software for immune sequencing data. These TCRs' antigens remain unknown. Unique-molecular-identifier-tagged TCR beta cDNA libraries were used. TCRdb ran MiXCR on the PCR reads and lists one entry per CDR3 protein. The table records about 540,000 distinct CDR3 sequences, around 31% of them present only once. Study conclusions and caveats: Controls had lower frequencies than patients of a handful of TRBV segments, which included TRBV5-6, TRBV5-1 and TRBV20-1.

Sequences were obtained from blood. The receptors here all came from a girl aged 2 to 17 with multiple sclerosis.

The chain links TRBV7-2 to TRBJ2-1; 8 bases line up with TRBD2. With 0 bases clipped from V and 6 bases from J, the junction kept 7 bases outside the gene matches. The CDR3 extends over 16 amino acids. Germline V gives CDR1 SGHTA, CDR2 FQGNSA. The CDR3 bases are TGTGCCAGCAGCTTAGCGCACGGGGGGGCTTTCAATGAGCAGTTCTTC. Translated: CASSLAHGGAFNEQFF.

The chain joins TRBV27 to TRBJ2-3; D is perhaps TRBD2 (6 bases). Trimming removed 4 bases at V and 6 bases at J, with 17 bases between. The CDR3 runs to 15 residues. From germline, CDR1 is MNHEY and CDR2 SMNVEV (reference sequence). The CDR3 spells CASSSDAGPGDTQYF. CDR3 in DNA: TGTGCCAGCAGTTCAGACGCGGGGCCCGGGGATACGCAGTATTTT.

The chain has TRBV15 and TRBJ2-7; D unresolved. Deletions cut 0 bases from V and 2 bases from J, with 11 bases between. Germline CDR1 reads LNHNV; CDR2 reads YYDKDF (reference sequence). The CDR3 totals 15 residues. The CDR3 is CATSRDLQATYEQYF. CDR3 nucleotides: TGTGCCACCAGCAGAGATCTCCAGGCTACCTACGAGCAGTACTTC.

This clonotype appeared a few times. A clone one base away is much larger, so this may be a read error. The chain is built from TRBV10-3 and TRBJ2-5, with 9 bases identical to TRBD1. Germline V gives CDR1 ENHRY, CDR2 SYGVKD. The CDR3 contains 14 residues. As DNA, the CDR3 is TGTGCCGTCAGAAACGGGACAGGGCAGGAGACCCAGTACTTC. It specifies CAVRNGTGQETQYF.

The chain employs TRBV12-3 or TRBV12-4 and TRBJ1-2, with TRBD1 matching 10 bases. Trimming took 6 bases from V and 2 from J; bases not matched to a gene: 9. The CDR3 loop spans 16 amino acids. CDR3 sequence: CASSPTPGQGNYGYTF. The DNA for the CDR3 is TGTGCCAGCAGCCCTACCCCGGGACAGGGGAACTATGGCTACACCTTC.

This clonotype was seen more than once but under ten times. The gene calls are TRBV10-3 and TRBJ2-3; 8 nucleotides match TRBD2. The CDR3 loop spans 15 amino acids. CDR1 ENHRY and CDR2 SYGVKD come from the germline V gene. The J segment lost 0 bases and the V segment lost 1 base, leaving 0 bases of the junction unmatched. The CDR3 protein is CAISELAGSTDTQYF. CDR3 sequence (DNA): TGTGCCATCAGTGAGTTAGCGGGGAGCACAGATACGCAGTATTTT.

V is TRBV11-2 and J is TRBJ1-1; D ambiguous. CDR1 and CDR2 from the germline V gene are SGHAT and FQNNGV. The CDR3 sequence is 15 residues long. Trimming pared 6 bases from V and 1 base from J, leaving 15 bases between. DNA of the CDR3: TGTGCCAGCAGTTACAACCTACGGCCGAACACTGAAGCTTTCTTT. Translated: CASSYNLRPNTEAFF.

There are a few counts of this clonotype. The V and J genes are TRBV9 and TRBJ1-3, with unresolved D. The V end lost 3 bases, the J end lost 5 bases, and 9 bases lay between the germline ends. The CDR3 is 13 amino acids. Looked up from germline, CDR1 is SGDLS and CDR2 is YYNGEE. Here the CDR3 DNA reads TGTGCCAGCAGCGACGTGCACAGAAACACCATATATTTT. As protein: CASSDVHRNTIYF.

The chain has TRBV29-1 and TRBJ2-6; 7 bases fit TRBD1. V was clipped by 7 bases and J by 0 bases; unmatched bases: 9. In germline, CDR1 is SQVTM, CDR2 ANQGSEA. The CDR3 extends over 16 amino acids. Here the CDR3 reads CSAPSTGDSGANVLTF. The CDR3 region has the DNA TGCAGCGCTCCCAGTACAGGGGACTCTGGGGCCAACGTCCTGACTTTC.

The chain joins TRBV6-2 or TRBV6-3 to TRBJ2-1, with D possibly being TRBD1 or TRBD2 (5 bases each). The V gene lost 4 bases and the J gene lost 5 bases, with 18 bases spanning the gap. Germline CDR1 MNHEY, CDR2 SVGEGT. The CDR3 covers 16 residues. CDR3 sequence reads: CASSSKSRDPNNEQFF. The CDR3 nucleotides read TGTGCCAGCAGTTCCAAATCCCGGGACCCAAACAATGAGCAGTTCTTC.

This chain connects TRBV4-1 to TRBJ2-7; the D is unclear. The J call may be wrong; the DNA end is better matched by TRBJ2-5. This CDR3 has 16 amino acids. From germline, CDR1 is MGHRA and CDR2 YSYEKL. The CDR3 protein is CASSLPPGSSRETQYF. CDR3 nucleotide sequence: TGCGCCAGCAGCCTCCCCCCCGGGTCTAGTCGAGAGACCCAGTACTTC.

This clonotype was seen more than once but under ten times. The CDR3 DNA reads TGTGCCAGCAGTCAGACAGGGGAGGTAACTGAAGCTTTCTTT. This codes for CASSQTGEVTEAFF. This chain joins TRBV4-2 and TRBJ1-1; 8 bases line up with TRBD1. This CDR3 has 14 amino acids. Germline CDR1 reads LGHNA; CDR2 reads YNFKEQ. V lost 6 bases to trimming and J lost 5 bases; unmatched junction nucleotides: 8.

This chain joins TRBV24-1 and TRBJ2-1, with D tentatively TRBD1 or TRBD2 (5 bases each). The CDR3 contains 17 residues. Trimming removed 3 bases from V and 6 bases from J, with 20 bases in between. Germline V gene lookup returns CDR1 KGHDR and CDR2 SFDVKD. The CDR3 DNA reads TGTGCCACCAGTGATCGTTTGGGGCTAGCCTCCCTCAATGAGCAGTTCTTC. Residues: CATSDRLGLASLNEQFF.

This chain uses TRBV5-1 with TRBJ2-5, with 9 bases that match TRBD2. The CDR3 is 15 residues long. V lost 4 bases to trimming and J lost 0 bases; unmatched junction nucleotides: 4. Germline CDR1 and CDR2: SGHRS and YFSETQ. The CDR3, as DNA: TGCGCCAGCAGCCCGATAGCGGGGGACCAAGAGACCCAGTACTTC. Translated, it gives CASSPIAGDQETQYF.

The J gene is TRBJ1-6, the V gene TRBV7-9; a possible D gene is TRBD1 (5 bases). This CDR3 has 17 residues. The V and J ends lost 2 bases and 1 base respectively, with 12 bases between them. CDR1 SEHNR and CDR2 FQNEAQ come from the germline V gene (reference sequence). The CDR3 loop reads CASSLRDDVSYNSPLHF. The CDR3 nucleotides read TGTGCCAGCAGCTTACGGGACGACGTATCCTATAATTCACCCCTCCACTTT.

This clonotype was detected only a few times. This chain uses TRBV11-3 with TRBJ2-1; tentative D call: TRBD1 (6 bases). Trimming left V 5 bases short and J 7 bases short, with 18 bases between. Germline-derived CDR1 and CDR2 are SGHNT and YENEEA. The CDR3 sequence is 15 residues long. CDR3 DNA: TGTGCCAGCAGCAAGAGTGGGGGCGCAGAGAATGAGCAGTTCTTC. As protein: CASSKSGGAENEQFF.

This chain links TRBV27 with TRBJ1-2; D might be TRBD1 (5 bases). The CDR3 runs to 13 residues. Germline values: CDR1 MNHEY, CDR2 SMNVEV (reference sequence). Trimming removed 3 bases from V and 5 bases from J, with 10 bases in between. CDR3 coding DNA: TGTGCCAGCAGTTTCCATGGGGCGTATGGCTACACCTTC. This codes for CASSFHGAYGYTF.

This clonotype was found a few times. Being one base from a much bigger clone, this may be a read error. The chain links TRBV10-3 to TRBJ2-5; 9 bases match TRBD1. Per germline, CDR1 ENHRY and CDR2 SYGVKD. V was pared by 3 bases and J by 5 bases, with 13 bases of the junction left unmatched. CDR3 length: 17 amino acids. The CDR3 sequence is CAISDPGGTGFGETQYF. The DNA for the CDR3 is TGTGCCATCAGTGATCCAGGGGGGACAGGGTTCGGCGAGACCCAGTACTTC.

This clonotype was recorded a few times. A much larger clone lies a single base off, so this may be a read error. The chain combines TRBV7-3 with TRBJ2-1; TRBD2 aligns across 15 bases. The CDR3 contains 17 residues. Germline V gene lookup returns CDR1 SGHTA and CDR2 FQGTGA. The CDR3 spells CACSRGLAGGPMDEQFF. DNA of the CDR3: TGTGCCTGCAGCCGAGGACTAGCGGGGGGGCCTATGGATGAGCAGTTCTTC.

A single count supports this clonotype. The genes are TRBV20-1 and TRBJ1-5; D unclear. Looked up from germline, CDR1 is DFQATT and CDR2 is SNEGSKA (reference sequence). The V end was cut by 4 bases, the J end by 2 bases, with 12 bases between. The CDR3 runs to 14 residues. CDR3: CSAIAGWGNQPQHF. The DNA for the CDR3 is TGCAGTGCTATCGCGGGTTGGGGCAATCAGCCCCAGCATTTT.

This clonotype was detected a few times. V gene TRBV20-1 combines with J gene TRBJ2-3; 8 bases are a match to TRBD2. Germline lookup yields CDR1 DFQATT and CDR2 SNEGSKA (reference sequence). The trim removed 0 bases at V and 2 bases at J, leaving 7 bases unmatched. CDR3 length: 16 amino acids. The CDR3 nucleotides are TGCAGTGCTAGAGATCTTGCGGGGGGAGACACAGATACGCAGTATTTT. Translated: CSARDLAGGDTDTQYF.

The CDR3 bases are TGTGCCAGCAGCGACGGAGCAGGGGTACAGCCCCAGCATTTT. It specifies CASSDGAGVQPQHF. The chain combines TRBV5-5 with TRBJ1-5; D possibly corresponds to TRBD1 (6 bases). V lost 4 bases, J lost 7 bases, and 15 bases lay in between. Germline V gives CDR1 SGHKS, CDR2 YYEKEE (reference sequence). There are 14 residues in the CDR3.

The chain links TRBV12-3 or TRBV12-4 to TRBJ2-3, with D possibly being TRBD1 or TRBD2 (5 bases each). The CDR3 is made up of 14 amino acids. The V end was cut by 11 bases, the J end by 0 bases, with 15 bases between. In DNA, the CDR3 is TGTGCCGGTAGGGACGACACTAGCACAGATACGCAGTATTTT. Protein: CAGRDDTSTDTQYF.

This clonotype was counted only a few times. This chain connects TRBV29-1 to TRBJ1-2; perhaps TRBD1 as D (5 bases). Germline CDR1 reads SQVTM; CDR2 reads ANQGSEA. Between the trimmed V and J ends, which lost 4 bases and 4 bases, there was a span of 10 bases. CDR3 length: 12 amino acids. The CDR3 DNA follows: TGCAGCGTTGGACAGCCCCCCTATGGCTACACCTTC. Amino acids: CSVGQPPYGYTF.